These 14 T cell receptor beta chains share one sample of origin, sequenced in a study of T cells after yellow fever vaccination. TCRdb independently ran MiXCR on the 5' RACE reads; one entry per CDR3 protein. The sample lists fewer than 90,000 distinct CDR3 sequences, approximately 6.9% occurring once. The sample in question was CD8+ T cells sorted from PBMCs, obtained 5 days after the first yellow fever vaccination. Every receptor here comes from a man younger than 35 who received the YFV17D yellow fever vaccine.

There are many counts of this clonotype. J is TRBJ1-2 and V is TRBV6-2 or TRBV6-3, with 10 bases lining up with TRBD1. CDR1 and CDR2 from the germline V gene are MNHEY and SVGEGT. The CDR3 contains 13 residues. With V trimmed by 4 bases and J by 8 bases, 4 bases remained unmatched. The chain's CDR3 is CASSWWDRGGYTF. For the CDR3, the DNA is TGTGCCAGCAGTTGGTGGGACAGGGGCGGCTACACCTTC.

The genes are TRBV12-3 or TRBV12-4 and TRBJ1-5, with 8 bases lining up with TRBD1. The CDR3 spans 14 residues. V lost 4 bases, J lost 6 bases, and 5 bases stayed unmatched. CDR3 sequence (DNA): TGTGCCAGCAGTTACAGGGGGGCCGGTCAGCCCCAGCATTTT. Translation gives CASSYRGAGQPQHF.

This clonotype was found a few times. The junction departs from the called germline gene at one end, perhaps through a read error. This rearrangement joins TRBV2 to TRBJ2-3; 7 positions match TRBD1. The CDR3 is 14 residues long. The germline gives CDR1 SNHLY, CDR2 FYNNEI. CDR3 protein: CASNRADGTDTQNF. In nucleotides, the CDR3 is TGTGCCAGCAACCGAGCGGACGGGACAGATACGCAGAATTTT. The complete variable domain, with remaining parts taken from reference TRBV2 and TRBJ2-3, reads EPEVTQTPSHQVTQMGQEVILRCVPISNHLYFYWYRQILGQKVEFLVSFYNNEISEKSEIFDDQFSVERPDGSNFTLKIRSTKLEDSAMYFCASNRADGTDTQNFGPGTRLTVL.

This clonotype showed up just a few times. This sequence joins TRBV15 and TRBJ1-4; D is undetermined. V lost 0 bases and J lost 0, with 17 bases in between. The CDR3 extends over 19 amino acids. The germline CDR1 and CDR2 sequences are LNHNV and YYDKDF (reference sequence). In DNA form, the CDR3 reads TGTGCCACCAGCAGAGATCGTTCACGGGTCCTAGCAACTAATGAAAAACTGTTTTTT. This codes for CATSRDRSRVLATNEKLFF.

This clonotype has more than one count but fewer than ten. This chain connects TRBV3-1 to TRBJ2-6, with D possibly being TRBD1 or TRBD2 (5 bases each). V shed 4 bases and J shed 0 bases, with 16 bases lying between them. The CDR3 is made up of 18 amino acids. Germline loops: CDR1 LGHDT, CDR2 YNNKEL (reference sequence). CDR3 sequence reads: CASSPRGDVGSGANVLTF. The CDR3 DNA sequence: TGTGCCAGCAGCCCGCGAGGGGACGTAGGCTCTGGGGCCAACGTCCTGACTTTC.

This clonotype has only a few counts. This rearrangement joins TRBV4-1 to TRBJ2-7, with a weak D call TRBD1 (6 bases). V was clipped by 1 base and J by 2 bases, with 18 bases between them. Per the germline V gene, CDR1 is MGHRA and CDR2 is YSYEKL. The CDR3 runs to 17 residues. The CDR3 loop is CASSQVPPGQTTYEQYF. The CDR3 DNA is TGCGCCAGCAGCCAAGTACCCCCGGGACAAACGACCTACGAGCAGTACTTC.

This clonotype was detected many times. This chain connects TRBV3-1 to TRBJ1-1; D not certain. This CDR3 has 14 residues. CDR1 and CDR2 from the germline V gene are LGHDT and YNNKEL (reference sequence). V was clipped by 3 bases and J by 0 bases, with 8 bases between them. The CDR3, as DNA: TGTGCCAGCAGCCACAGCGGCCTGAACACTGAAGCTTTCTTT. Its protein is CASSHSGLNTEAFF.

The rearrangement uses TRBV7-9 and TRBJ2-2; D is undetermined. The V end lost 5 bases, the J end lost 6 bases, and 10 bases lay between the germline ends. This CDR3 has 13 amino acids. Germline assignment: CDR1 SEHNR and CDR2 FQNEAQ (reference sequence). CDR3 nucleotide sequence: TGTGCCAGCAGCCCCGGCGTGCCCGGGGAGCTGTTTTTT. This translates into CASSPGVPGELFF. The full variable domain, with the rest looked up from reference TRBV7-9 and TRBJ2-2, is DTGVSQNPRHKITKRGQNVTFRCDPISEHNRLYWYRQTLGQGPEFLTYFQNEAQLEKSRLLSDRFSAERPKGSFSTLEIQRTEQGDSAMYLCASSPGVPGELFFGEGSRLTVL.

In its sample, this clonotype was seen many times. CDR3 in amino acids: CASSPGLVRTDTQYF. In DNA, the CDR3 is TGTGCCAGCAGTCCCGGACTAGTACGTACAGATACGCAGTATTTT. The chain couples TRBV12-3 or TRBV12-4 to TRBJ2-3; 7 positions match TRBD2. CDR3 length equals 15 residues. V trimming: 5 bases; J trimming: 3 bases; junction bases outside the gene matches: 8.

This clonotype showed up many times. The CDR3 region has the DNA TGTGCCAGCAGCTTTTATTCATCAGATACGCAGTATTTT. The encoded protein is CASSFYSSDTQYF. The V gene is TRBV7-2, the J gene TRBJ2-3; no clear D. This CDR3 has 13 amino acids. V lost 3 bases and J lost 4, with 8 bases in between. CDR1 and CDR2 from the germline V gene are SGHTA and FQGNSA.

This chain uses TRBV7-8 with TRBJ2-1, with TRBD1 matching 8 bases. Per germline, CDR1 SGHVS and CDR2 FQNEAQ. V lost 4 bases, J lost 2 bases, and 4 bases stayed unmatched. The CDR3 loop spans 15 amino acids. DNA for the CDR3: TGTGCCAGCAGCTCCAGGACAGGGCCCTACAATGAGCAGTTCTTC. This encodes CASSSRTGPYNEQFF.

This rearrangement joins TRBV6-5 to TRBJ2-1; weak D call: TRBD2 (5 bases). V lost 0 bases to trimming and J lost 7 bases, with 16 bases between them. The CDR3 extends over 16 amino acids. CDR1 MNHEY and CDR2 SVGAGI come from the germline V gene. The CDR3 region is CASSYSPAGITNEQFF. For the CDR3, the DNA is TGTGCCAGCAGTTACTCTCCAGCCGGGATAACTAATGAGCAGTTCTTC.

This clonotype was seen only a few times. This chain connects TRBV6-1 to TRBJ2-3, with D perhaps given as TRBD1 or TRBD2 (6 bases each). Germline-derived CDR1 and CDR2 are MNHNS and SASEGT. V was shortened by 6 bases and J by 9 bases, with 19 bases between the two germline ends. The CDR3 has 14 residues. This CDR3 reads CASSQGTQGGTQYF. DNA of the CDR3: TGTGCCAGCAGCCAAGGGACACAGGGAGGAACGCAGTATTTT.

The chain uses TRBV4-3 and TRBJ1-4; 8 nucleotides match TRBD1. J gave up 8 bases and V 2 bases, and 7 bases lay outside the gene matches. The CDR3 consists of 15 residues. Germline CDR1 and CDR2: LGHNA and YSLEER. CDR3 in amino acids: CASSQKDRDNEKLFF. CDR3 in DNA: TGCGCCAGCAGCCAAAAGGACAGGGACAACGAAAAACTGTTTTTT.